The 10 T cell receptor beta chains in this list originate from one sample, sequenced in a study of spatial heterogeneity in lung cancer. The time point: sample taken at primary tumor resection. Whole RNA from tumor, nontumor lung or frozen PBMC was sequenced unsorted. One entry per CDR3 protein, called by TCRdb with MiXCR from the 5' RACE reads. The sample carries some 100,000 distinct CDR3 sequences, around 12% recorded once. The material was PBMCs, obtained at surgery. The receptors were gathered from a male donor with early-stage non-small cell lung cancer.

The chain employs TRBV24-1 and TRBJ2-3; a possible D gene is TRBD1 (5 bases). Trimming removed 4 bases from V and 8 bases from J, with 9 bases in between. This CDR3 is 12 amino acids long. Looked up from germline, CDR1 is KGHDR and CDR2 is SFDVKD. The CDR3 spells CATSEQGLTQYF. CDR3 coding DNA: TGTGCCACCAGTGAGCAGGGTCTTACGCAGTATTTT.

The chain uses TRBV30 and TRBJ2-4; possibly TRBD1 for D (5 bases). CDR3 length: 14 amino acids. The V end lost 5 bases, the J end lost 1 base, and 12 bases lay between the germline ends. The germline V gene has CDR1 GTSNPN and CDR2 SVGIG (reference sequence). This chain's CDR3 is CAWGRGTAKNIQYF. CDR3 DNA sequence: TGTGCCTGGGGAAGGGGAACGGCCAAAAACATTCAGTACTTC.

This clonotype has at least ten counts. The chain couples TRBV27 to TRBJ2-5; D may correspond to TRBD1 or TRBD2 (6 bases each). The CDR3 spans 13 residues. V was trimmed by 6 bases and J by 3 bases, leaving 11 bases between them. Germline values: CDR1 MNHEY, CDR2 SMNVEV (reference sequence). CDR3 in DNA: TGTGCCAGCAGAGGAGGGGGGAAAGAGACCCAGTACTTC. Residues: CASRGGGKETQYF.

This clonotype was seen more than once but under ten times. The genes are TRBV12-3 or TRBV12-4 and TRBJ1-1, with D tentatively TRBD1 (6 bases). This CDR3 contains 15 residues. The V end lost 7 bases, the J end lost 5 bases, and 20 bases lay between the germline ends. Here the CDR3 DNA reads TGTGCCAGCACCCCTAGGGACACCGCTGGGACTGAAGCTTTCTTT. Residues: CASTPRDTAGTEAFF.

The sample holds a few counts of this clonotype. This chain uses TRBV20-1 with TRBJ2-7, with 10 bases lining up with TRBD1. This CDR3 has 14 residues. Germline assignment: CDR1 DFQATT and CDR2 SNEGSKA (reference sequence). V was clipped by 5 bases and J by 6 bases; unmatched bases: 10. The CDR3 spells CSASGTGVFGEQYF. In nucleotides, the CDR3 is TGCAGTGCTTCCGGGACAGGGGTATTTGGCGAGCAGTACTTC.

There are a few counts of this clonotype. The chain combines TRBV4-2 with TRBJ2-1, with D possibly TRBD2 on 6 matching bases. Per the germline V gene, CDR1 is LGHNA and CDR2 is YNFKEQ. Trimming shortened V by 4 bases and J by 6 bases, and 13 bases separated the two germline ends. The CDR3 is 14 residues long. The chain's CDR3 is CASSPPFSGNEQFF. Here the CDR3 DNA reads TGTGCCAGCAGCCCACCTTTTAGCGGCAATGAGCAGTTCTTC.

This clonotype was seen only a few times. The chain couples TRBV30 to TRBJ1-1, with 7 bases fitting TRBD1. Trimming took 4 bases from V and 7 from J; bases not matched to a gene: 9. This CDR3 is 13 amino acids long. Germline CDR1 is GTSNPN and CDR2 is SVGIG (reference sequence). The CDR3 nucleotides are TGTGCCTGGACTAAAGGGGGCGAGGGTGAAGCTTTCTTT. Translating it yields CAWTKGGEGEAFF.

This clonotype showed up many times. The rearrangement joins TRBV20-1 to TRBJ2-7; 10 bases line up with TRBD1. CDR3 length equals 15 residues. Germline V CDR1 and CDR2: DFQATT, SNEGSKA (reference sequence). V was pared by 0 bases and J by 3 bases, with 5 bases of the junction left unmatched. CDR3 bases: TGCAGTGCTAGAGATCCGGGACAGGGGATCTACGAGCAGTACTTC. Translation: CSARDPGQGIYEQYF.

V and J are TRBV20-1 and TRBJ1-2; possibly TRBD1 for D (5 bases). Germline V gene data show CDR1 as DFQATT and CDR2 as SNEGSKA (reference sequence). Trimming removed 0 bases at V and 2 bases at J, with 10 bases between. The CDR3 runs 14 residues. The DNA of the CDR3 is TGCAGTGCTAGAGATGACAAGGGGAACTATGGCTACACCTTC. It translates to CSARDDKGNYGYTF.

Only a few counts were recorded for this clonotype. This chain joins TRBV6-6 and TRBJ1-5; D might be TRBD1 (6 bases). Germline CDR1 and CDR2: MNHNY and SVGAGI (reference sequence). The CDR3 loop spans 15 amino acids. V gave up 7 bases and J gave up 1 base, with 14 bases separating them. This chain's CDR3 is CASTPGVSSNQPQHF. In nucleotides, the CDR3 is TGTGCCAGCACCCCAGGGGTTTCGAGCAATCAGCCCCAGCATTTT.